The present TCR beta chain was sequenced within a study of blood T cell repertoires in COVID-19. Sequenced by immunoSEQ multiplex PCR; TCRdb stores in-frame clones only, minus some. The sample shows about 140,000 clones, around 86% of them seen only once. The germline CDR1 and CDR2 sequences are MNHNY and SVGAGI (reference sequence). Trimming pared 5 bases from V and 3 bases from J, leaving 13 bases between. This CDR3 contains 15 residues. The sample was peripheral blood. This TCR came from a woman aged 80 or over with acute or convalescent COVID-19. The chain couples TRBV6-6 to TRBJ1-4, with D maybe TRBD1 (5 bases). The CDR3 sequence is CASSQTGEANEKLFF. The CDR3 DNA follows: TGTGCCAGCAGTCAGACGGGGGAGGCTAATGAAAAACTGTTTTTT.